This TCR beta chain derives from a study of long-term antiretroviral therapy in people with HIV. The V end lost 2 bases, the J end lost 7 bases, and 18 bases lay between the germline ends. Germline lookup yields CDR1 PRHDT and CDR2 FYEKMQ (reference sequence). The CDR3 length is 15 residues. Sequencing used immunoSEQ v3.0 at survey level. Sequenced by immunoSEQ multiplex PCR; TCRdb stores in-frame clones only, minus some. This sample has more than 20,000 clones; roughly 85% occur once, and the top ten carry 8% to 9.5%. Until DNA extraction, the samples held between about 0.9-11 million cryopreserved PBMC.

V gene TRBV13 combines with J gene TRBJ2-7; D unclear. The receptor was isolated from a middle-aged man with HIV. The source was unsorted PBMCs, collected 2.3 years after starting antiretroviral therapy. CDR3 in amino acids: CASSLRSGGFVEQYF. The CDR3 coding sequence is TGTGCCAGCAGCTTAAGGTCGGGCGGTTTTGTAGAGCAGTACTTC.